The TCR beta chain under discussion was sequenced for a study of control samples from healthy donors and cancer patients. The CDR3 length is 13 residues. Germline CDR1 reads MNHEY; CDR2 reads SVGAGI. Deletions cut 9 bases from V and 6 bases from J, with 15 bases between. The assay was immunoSEQ multiplex PCR, and TCRdb's table has in-frame clones only and misses some. The sample has around 89,000 clones, more than 75% seen once; the top ten hold around 9.1%. Material: blood. This sequence was found in a woman aged 55-70 years in good health. The chain couples TRBV6-5 to TRBJ2-1, with D tentatively TRBD2 (6 bases). CDR3 nucleotides: TGTGCCAGTCAGCTGATTAGCGGCAATGAGCAGTTCTTC. This codes for CASQLISGNEQFF.